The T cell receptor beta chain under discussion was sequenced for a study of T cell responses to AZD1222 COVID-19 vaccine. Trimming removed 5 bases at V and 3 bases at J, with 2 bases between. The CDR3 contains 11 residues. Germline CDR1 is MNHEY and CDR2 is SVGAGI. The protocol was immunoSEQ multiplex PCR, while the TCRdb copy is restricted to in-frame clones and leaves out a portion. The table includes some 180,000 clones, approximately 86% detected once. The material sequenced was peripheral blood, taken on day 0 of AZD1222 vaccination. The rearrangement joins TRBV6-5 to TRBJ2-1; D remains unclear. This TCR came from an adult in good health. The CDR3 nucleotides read TGTGCCAGCAGTCTCTACAATGAGCAGTTCTTC. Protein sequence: CASSLYNEQFF.